The 19 T cell receptor beta chains below were found in one sample sequenced in a study of TIL therapy for anti-PD-1-resistant metastatic lung cancer. The time point is: pre-treatment sample, taken before nivolumab and TIL therapy. This was the immunoSEQ v3 assay. Profiling relied on immunoSEQ multiplex PCR, and the TCRdb table lists in-frame clones only, not all of them. The sample lists about 50,000 clones, 80% to 90% occurring once. Sample: blood, taken at baseline. These receptors came from a person aged 30 to 80 with non-small cell lung cancer.

The chain employs TRBV24-1 and TRBJ2-3; a possible D gene is TRBD2 (6 bases). In germline, CDR1 is KGHDR, CDR2 SFDVKD. CDR3 size: 13 residues. V dropped 6 bases and J dropped 1 base, with 7 bases sitting between them. The CDR3 coding sequence is TGTGCCACCAGTTCGGGGGGCACAGATACGCAGTATTTT. This gives the protein CATSSGGTDTQYF.

CDR3 nucleotide sequence: TGTGCCAGTAGTATTGGCGGACAGGGAATCCAGCCCCAGCATTTT. It yields the protein CASSIGGQGIQPQHF. This sequence joins TRBV19 and TRBJ1-5; 8 nucleotides align to TRBD1. CDR1 is LNHDA and CDR2 is SQIVND in the germline V gene (reference sequence). The V gene end was trimmed by 3 bases and the J gene end by 7 bases; junction bases not matched to a gene: 8. CDR3 length: 15 amino acids.

The gene calls are TRBV5-5 and TRBJ2-5, with D possibly called TRBD1 or TRBD2 (6 bases each). The CDR3 has 13 residues. Germline V gene data show CDR1 as SGHKS and CDR2 as YYEKEE (reference sequence). The ends were cut back, 1 base at V and 5 bases at J, with 9 bases in the middle. The CDR3: CASSLQGRETQYF. CDR3 nucleotide sequence: TGTGCCAGCAGCTTGCAGGGGAGGGAGACCCAGTACTTC.

The rearrangement links TRBV9 to TRBJ2-3; a weak D match, TRBD1 (6 bases). This CDR3 has 15 residues. CDR1 and CDR2 from the germline V gene are SGDLS and YYNGEE. Deletions cut 0 bases from V and 4 bases from J, with 12 bases between. CDR3 sequence: CASSVGGPVSDTQYF. CDR3 DNA: TGTGCCAGCAGCGTAGGGGGGCCAGTTTCAGATACGCAGTATTTT.

V is TRBV7-2 and J is TRBJ2-7; TRBD2 matches at 7 bases. The CDR3 is 14 amino acids. CDR1 is SGHTA and CDR2 is FQGNSA in the germline V gene. The J segment lost 3 bases and the V segment lost 3 bases, leaving 5 bases of the junction unmatched. The CDR3 DNA is TGTGCCAGCAGCTTGAGTCTAGCGGTCTACGAGCAGTACTTC. Protein product: CASSLSLAVYEQYF.

The V and J genes are TRBV28 and TRBJ1-1; D remains ambiguous. The V and J ends lost 4 bases and 10 bases respectively, with 16 bases between them. Germline values: CDR1 MDHEN, CDR2 SYDVKM. The CDR3 loop spans 13 amino acids. Here the CDR3 reads CASSSTDTARAFF. The CDR3 nucleotides read TGTGCCAGCAGTTCCACCGACACCGCTCGAGCTTTCTTT.

The rearrangement uses TRBV11-2 and TRBJ2-1, with 7 bases identical to TRBD2. V shed 3 bases, J shed 2 bases, and the junction held 4 bases outside the gene matches. CDR1 is SGHAT, CDR2 FQNNGV, per germline. The CDR3 consists of 15 residues. This CDR3 is CASSFSSGPYNEQFF. The CDR3 bases are TGTGCCAGCAGCTTCTCTAGCGGTCCCTACAATGAGCAGTTCTTC.

This chain links TRBV5-6 with TRBJ1-6; 7 bases are a match to TRBD1. Trimming at V came to 0 bases and at J to 7 bases, leaving 10 bases not matched to a gene. CDR3 length equals 17 residues. Germline V gives CDR1 SGHDT, CDR2 YYEEEE. CDR3 coding DNA: TGTGCCAGCAGCTTGGTTGAGGGGGCGCTCCTGAATTCACCCCTCCACTTT. Translated: CASSLVEGALLNSPLHF.

The rearrangement joins TRBV7-2 to TRBJ1-5; no firm D call. The CDR3 spans 15 residues. Germline lookup yields CDR1 SGHTA and CDR2 FQGNSA. V shed 2 bases and J shed 0 bases, with 8 bases lying between them. The CDR3 DNA follows: TGTGCCAGCAGCTTAATGAGAGATAGCAATCAGCCCCAGCATTTT. Translated, it gives CASSLMRDSNQPQHF.

This clone was seen a handful of times. The chain combines TRBV11-2 with TRBJ1-5; tentative D call: TRBD1 (6 bases). CDR1 and CDR2 (germline): SGHAT, FQNNGV. This CDR3 has 15 amino acids. V was clipped by 3 bases and J by 1 base, with 10 bases between them. The CDR3 nucleotides read TGTGCCAGCAGCTTTAGGGGGGCGAGCAATCAGCCCCAGCATTTT. It codes for CASSFRGASNQPQHF.

The CDR3, as DNA: TGTGCCAGCAGGGCGGATACAACAGATACGCAGTATTTT. The encoded protein is CASRADTTDTQYF. The chain links TRBV19 to TRBJ2-3, with D possibly being TRBD1 (5 bases). The CDR3 loop spans 13 amino acids. Germline V CDR1 and CDR2: LNHDA, SQIVND (reference sequence). V was cut by 9 bases and J by 3 bases, with 13 bases left in between.

This chain joins TRBV6-2 or TRBV6-3 and TRBJ2-7; TRBD2 matches 8 bases. Per the germline V gene, CDR1 is MNHEY and CDR2 is SVGEGT. The CDR3 is made up of 16 amino acids. V gave up 5 bases and J gave up 1 base; unmatched junction bases: 10. The CDR3 DNA reads TGTGCCAGCAGTACCGGATCAATAGCGGGATCCTACGAGCAGTACTTC. Its protein is CASSTGSIAGSYEQYF.

The CDR3 DNA follows: TGTGCCAGCACCCCCTGGGACCTACAGGGGGAGCAGTACTTC. It yields the protein CASTPWDLQGEQYF. The rearrangement links TRBV6-2 or TRBV6-3 to TRBJ2-7; 7 positions agree with TRBD1. The J segment lost 7 bases and the V segment lost 7 bases, leaving 13 bases of the junction unmatched. Germline V lookup: CDR1 MNHEY, CDR2 SVGEGT. This CDR3 comprises 14 residues.

V usage is TRBV6-2 or TRBV6-3 and J usage is TRBJ1-5; D unclear. Germline lookup yields CDR1 MNHEY and CDR2 SVGEGT. The CDR3 is 18 residues long. V was trimmed by 0 bases and J by 0 bases, leaving 15 bases between them. CDR3 sequence reads: CASSYSGRVKSSNQPQHF. CDR3 coding DNA: TGTGCCAGCAGTTACTCGGGCAGAGTAAAATCTAGCAATCAGCCCCAGCATTTT.

In its sample, this clone was seen a few times. The chain recombines TRBV2 with TRBJ1-5; D gene ambiguous. V was clipped by 4 bases and J by 4 bases, with 8 bases between them. In germline, CDR1 is SNHLY, CDR2 FYNNEI. The CDR3 spans 13 residues. CDR3 region: CASSGSRNQPQHF. The CDR3 nucleotides read TGTGCCAGCAGTGGCAGCAGGAATCAGCCCCAGCATTTT.

V is TRBV10-2 and J is TRBJ2-3; D unresolved. Trimming removed 6 bases from V and 6 bases from J, with 13 bases in between. The CDR3 contains 13 residues. In germline, CDR1 is WSHSY, CDR2 SAAADI. CDR3 sequence reads: CASSPRSSDTQYF. The CDR3 coding sequence is TGCGCCAGCAGCCCGCGGTCAAGCGATACGCAGTATTTT.

The J gene is TRBJ2-1, the V gene TRBV29-1; D gene ambiguous. This CDR3 has 11 residues. V was clipped by 4 bases and J by 4 bases, with 5 bases between them. In germline, CDR1 is SQVTM, CDR2 ANQGSEA. CDR3 DNA sequence: TGCAGCGTTGTATTATACAATGAGCAGTTCTTC. This sequence encodes CSVVLYNEQFF.

This sequence joins TRBV3-1 (or the pseudogene TRBV3-2) and TRBJ2-7; 12 positions agree with TRBD1. This CDR3 is 14 amino acids long. From germline, CDR1 is LGHDT and CDR2 YNNKEL (reference sequence). Unmatched junction bases numbered 3, after V lost 4 bases and J lost 5 bases. CDR3 sequence (DNA): TGTGCCAGCAGCCGGGACAGGGGGCGGCACGAGCAGTACTTC. Amino acid sequence: CASSRDRGRHEQYF.

This clone came up once. The chain is built from TRBV4-3 and TRBJ2-6; TRBD2 is a possible D gene (5 bases). The CDR3 consists of 19 residues. Germline V gene sequence: CDR1 LGHNA, CDR2 YSLEER. V was shortened by 1 base and J by 0 bases, with 16 bases between the two germline ends. As DNA, the CDR3 is TGCGCCAGCAGCCAAGGGCCTAGTACGGGGAGCTCTGGGGCCAACGTCCTGACTTTC. This codes for CASSQGPSTGSSGANVLTF.